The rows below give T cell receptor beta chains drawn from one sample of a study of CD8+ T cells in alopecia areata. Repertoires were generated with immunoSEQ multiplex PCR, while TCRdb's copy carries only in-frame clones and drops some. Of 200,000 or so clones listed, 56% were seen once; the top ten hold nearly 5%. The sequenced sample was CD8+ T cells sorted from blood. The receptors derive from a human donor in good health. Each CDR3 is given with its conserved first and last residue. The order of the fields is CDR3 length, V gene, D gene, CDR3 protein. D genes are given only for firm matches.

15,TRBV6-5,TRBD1,CASSYPGTGYNEQFF
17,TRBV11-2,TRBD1,CASSSRQGASYNSPLHF
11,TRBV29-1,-,CSVSVNTEAFF
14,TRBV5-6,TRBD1,CASSFGQGVQPQHF
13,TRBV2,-,CASTLRSSQEQFF
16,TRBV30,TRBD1,CAWSPFQQGNNSPLHF
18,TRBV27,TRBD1,CASSLPGQGAPNLYEQYF
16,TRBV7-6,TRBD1,CASSSQGDIPNYGYTF
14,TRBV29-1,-,CSVNDPFGNTEAFF
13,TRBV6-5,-,CASINKGTGELFF
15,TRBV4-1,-,CASSQDTSTNTEAFF
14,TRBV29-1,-,CSVTPTLDIGGYTF
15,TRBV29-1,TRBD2,CSVELTSGLYNEQFF
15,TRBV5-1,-,CASSLKPGLGYGYTF
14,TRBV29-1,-,CSVDPGEVNYGYTF
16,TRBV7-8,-,CASSWSLDWGYNEQFF
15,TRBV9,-,CASSADSHRADTQYF
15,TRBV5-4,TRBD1,CASRQQGVDNSPLHF
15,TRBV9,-,CASSVAQNTAYEQYF
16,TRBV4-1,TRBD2,CASSQDLAEAYNEQFF
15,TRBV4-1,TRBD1,CASSRQGAQNTEAFF
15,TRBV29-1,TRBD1,CSVEWRQGARGEQYF
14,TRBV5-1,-,CASSLFRDAYEQYF
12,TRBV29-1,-,CSVDDQNYGYTF
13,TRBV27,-,CASSLSILDEQYF
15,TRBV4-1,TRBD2,CASSQDGRLAGGSYF
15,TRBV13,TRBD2,CASSLGLAGVNEQFF
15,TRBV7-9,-,CASSLVRVAENIQYF
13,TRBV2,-,CASSEASLNEQFF
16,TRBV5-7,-,CASSSREGRTGNTIYF
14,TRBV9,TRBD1,CASSPQGAKNIQYF
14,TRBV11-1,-,CASSLWTDYNEQFF
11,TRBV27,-,CARGEGPTLHF
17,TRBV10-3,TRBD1,CAISEFIGQGDQETQYF
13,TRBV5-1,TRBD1,CASSQTGMEPQHF
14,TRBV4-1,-,CASSPSIRADEAFF
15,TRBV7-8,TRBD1,CASSPSTGRNTEAFF
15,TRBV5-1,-,CASSFWTIDNEKLFF
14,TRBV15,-,CATSSRVANEKLFF
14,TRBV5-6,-,CASSLGPQALTQYF
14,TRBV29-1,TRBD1,CSAEGGQGAYEQFF
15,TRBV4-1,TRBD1,CASSPGQGDYQPQHF
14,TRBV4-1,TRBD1,CASSPGGRNTEAFF
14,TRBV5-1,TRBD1,CASSPGQGVYEQYF
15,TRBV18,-,CASSPLGDLGTEAFF
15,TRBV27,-,CASSQGAGDSYEQYF
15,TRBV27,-,CASSFGGPSYNEQFF
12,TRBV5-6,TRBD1,CASSSRGNEQFF
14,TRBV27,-,CASRLSWGPSGQFF
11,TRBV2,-,CASCKESEQYF
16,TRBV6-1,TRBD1,CASSEARTGKGEKLFF
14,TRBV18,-,CASSPPEGRGEQYF
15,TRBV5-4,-,CASSFCRACRYGYTF
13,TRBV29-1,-,CSVRSAHGDEQFF
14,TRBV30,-,CAWSAGGQWETQYF